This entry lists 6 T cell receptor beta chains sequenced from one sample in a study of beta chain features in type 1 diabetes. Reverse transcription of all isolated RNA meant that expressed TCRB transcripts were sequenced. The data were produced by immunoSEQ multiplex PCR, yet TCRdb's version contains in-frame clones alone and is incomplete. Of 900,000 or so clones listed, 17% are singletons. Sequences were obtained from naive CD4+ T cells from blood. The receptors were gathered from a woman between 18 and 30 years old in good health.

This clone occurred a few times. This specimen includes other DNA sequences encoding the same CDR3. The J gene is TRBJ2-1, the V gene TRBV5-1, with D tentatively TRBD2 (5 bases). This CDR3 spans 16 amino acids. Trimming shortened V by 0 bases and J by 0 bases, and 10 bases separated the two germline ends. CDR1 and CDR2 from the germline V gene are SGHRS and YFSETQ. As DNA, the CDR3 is TGCGCCAGCAGCTTGGGGCCGGGGAGCTCCTACAATGAGCAGTTCTTC. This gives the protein CASSLGPGSSYNEQFF.

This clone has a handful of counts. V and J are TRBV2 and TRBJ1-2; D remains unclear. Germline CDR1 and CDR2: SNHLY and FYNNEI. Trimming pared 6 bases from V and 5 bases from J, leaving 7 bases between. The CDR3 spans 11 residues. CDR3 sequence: CASRENYGYTF. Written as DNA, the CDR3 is TGTGCCAGCAGGGAGAATTATGGCTACACCTTC.

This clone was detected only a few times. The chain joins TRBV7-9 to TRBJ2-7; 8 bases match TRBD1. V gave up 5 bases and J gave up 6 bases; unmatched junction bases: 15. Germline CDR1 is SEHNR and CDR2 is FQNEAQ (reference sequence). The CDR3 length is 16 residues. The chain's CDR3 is CASSPSGQGPTGEQYF. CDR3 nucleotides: TGTGCCAGCAGCCCGTCCGGACAGGGACCCACGGGCGAGCAGTACTTC. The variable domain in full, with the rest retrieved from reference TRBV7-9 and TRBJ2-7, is DTGVSQNPRHKITKRGQNVTFRCDPISEHNRLYWYRQTLGQGPEFLTYFQNEAQLEKSRLLSDRFSAERPKGSFSTLEIQRTEQGDSAMYLCASSPSGQGPTGEQYFGPGTRLTVT.

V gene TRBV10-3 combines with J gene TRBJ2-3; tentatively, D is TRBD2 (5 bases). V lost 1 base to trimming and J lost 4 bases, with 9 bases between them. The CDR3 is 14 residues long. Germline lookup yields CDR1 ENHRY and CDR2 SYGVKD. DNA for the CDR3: TGTGCCATCAGTGAGTTTGGAGGCCCAGATACGCAGTATTTT. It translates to CAISEFGGPDTQYF.

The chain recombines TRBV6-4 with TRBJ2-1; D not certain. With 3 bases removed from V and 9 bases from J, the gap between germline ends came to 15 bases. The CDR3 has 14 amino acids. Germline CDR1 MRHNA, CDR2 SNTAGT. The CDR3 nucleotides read TGTGCCAGCAGTGAGCAGGAATCTACTGGTGAGCAGTTCTTC. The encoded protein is CASSEQESTGEQFF.

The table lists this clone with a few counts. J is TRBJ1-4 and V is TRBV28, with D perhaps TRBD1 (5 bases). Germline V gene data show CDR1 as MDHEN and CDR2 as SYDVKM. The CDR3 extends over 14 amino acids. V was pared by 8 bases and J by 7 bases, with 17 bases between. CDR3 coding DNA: TGTGCCAGCCGCCAACGGGGGGGAGGTGAAAAACTGTTTTTT. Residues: CASRQRGGGEKLFF.